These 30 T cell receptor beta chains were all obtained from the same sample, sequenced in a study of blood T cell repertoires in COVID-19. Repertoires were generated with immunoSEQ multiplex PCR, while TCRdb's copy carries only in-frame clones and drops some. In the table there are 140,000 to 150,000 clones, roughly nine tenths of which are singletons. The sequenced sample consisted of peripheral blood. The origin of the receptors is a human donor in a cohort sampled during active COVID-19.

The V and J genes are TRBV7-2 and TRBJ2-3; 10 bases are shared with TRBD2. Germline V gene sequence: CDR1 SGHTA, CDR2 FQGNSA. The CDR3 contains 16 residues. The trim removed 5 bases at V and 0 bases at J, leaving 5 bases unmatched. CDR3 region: CASSQQAGGSTDTQYF. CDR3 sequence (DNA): TGTGCCAGCAGCCAGCAAGCGGGGGGGAGCACAGATACGCAGTATTTT.

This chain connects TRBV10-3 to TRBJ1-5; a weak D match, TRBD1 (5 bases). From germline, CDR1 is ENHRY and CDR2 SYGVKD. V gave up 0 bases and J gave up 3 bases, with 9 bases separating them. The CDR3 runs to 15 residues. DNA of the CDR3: TGTGCCATCAGTGAGTCGGTCAGGGCCAATCAGCCCCAGCATTTT. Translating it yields CAISESVRANQPQHF.

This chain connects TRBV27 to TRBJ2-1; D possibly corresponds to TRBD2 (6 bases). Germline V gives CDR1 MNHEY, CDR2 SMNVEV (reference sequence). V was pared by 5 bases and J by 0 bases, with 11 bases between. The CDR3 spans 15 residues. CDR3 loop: CASSGGDRSYNEQFF. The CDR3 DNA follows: TGTGCCAGCAGTGGAGGGGACCGCTCCTACAATGAGCAGTTCTTC.

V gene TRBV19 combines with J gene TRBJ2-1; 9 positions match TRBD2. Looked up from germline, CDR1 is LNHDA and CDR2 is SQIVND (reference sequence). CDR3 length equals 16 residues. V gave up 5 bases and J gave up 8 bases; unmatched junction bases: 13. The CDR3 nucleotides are TGTGCCAGTAGTCCAATAGCGAGCGGGGGGTCTGATGAGCAGTTCTTC. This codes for CASSPIASGGSDEQFF.

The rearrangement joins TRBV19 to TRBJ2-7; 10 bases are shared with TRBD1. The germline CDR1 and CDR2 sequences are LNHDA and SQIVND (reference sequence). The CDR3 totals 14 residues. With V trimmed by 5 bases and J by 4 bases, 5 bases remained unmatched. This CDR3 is CASSPRTGGYEQYF. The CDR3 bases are TGTGCCAGTAGTCCCAGGACAGGGGGGTACGAGCAGTACTTC.

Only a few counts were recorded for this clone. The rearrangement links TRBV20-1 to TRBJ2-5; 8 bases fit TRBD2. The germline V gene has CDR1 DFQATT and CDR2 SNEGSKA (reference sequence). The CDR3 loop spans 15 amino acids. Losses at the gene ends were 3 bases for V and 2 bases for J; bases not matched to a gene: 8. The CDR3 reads CSASPASGRQETQYF. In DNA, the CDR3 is TGCAGTGCTAGTCCGGCTAGCGGGCGACAAGAGACCCAGTACTTC.

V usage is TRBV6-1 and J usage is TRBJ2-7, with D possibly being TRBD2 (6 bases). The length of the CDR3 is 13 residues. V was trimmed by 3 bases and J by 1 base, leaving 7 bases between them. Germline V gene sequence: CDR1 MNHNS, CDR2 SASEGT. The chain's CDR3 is CASSDGGSYEQYF. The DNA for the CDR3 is TGTGCCAGCAGTGACGGGGGATCCTACGAGCAGTACTTC.

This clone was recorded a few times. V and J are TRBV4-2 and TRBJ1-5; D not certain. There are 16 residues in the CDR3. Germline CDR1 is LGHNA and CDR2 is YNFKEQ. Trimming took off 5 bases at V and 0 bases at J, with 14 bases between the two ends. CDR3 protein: CASSAGSVNSNQPQHF. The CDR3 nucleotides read TGTGCCAGCAGCGCGGGCAGCGTCAATAGCAATCAGCCCCAGCATTTT.

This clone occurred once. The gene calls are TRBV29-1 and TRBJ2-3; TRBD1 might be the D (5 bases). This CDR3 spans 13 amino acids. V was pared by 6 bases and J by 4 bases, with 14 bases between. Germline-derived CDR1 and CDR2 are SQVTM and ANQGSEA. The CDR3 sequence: CSVGGHGADTQYF. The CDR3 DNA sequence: TGCAGCGTCGGCGGACATGGCGCAGATACGCAGTATTTT.

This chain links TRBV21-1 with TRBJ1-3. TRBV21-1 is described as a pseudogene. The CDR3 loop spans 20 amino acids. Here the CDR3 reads CASSKGYFVGTRSSGNTIYF. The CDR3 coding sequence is TGTGCCAGCAGCAAAGGATATTTTGTAGGGACTCGCAGCTCTGGAAACACCATATATTTT.

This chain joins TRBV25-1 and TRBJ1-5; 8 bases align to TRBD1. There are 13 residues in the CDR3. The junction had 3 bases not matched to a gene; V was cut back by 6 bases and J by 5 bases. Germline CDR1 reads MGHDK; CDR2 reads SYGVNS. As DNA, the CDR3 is TGTGCCAGCAGGGACAGGGTGTATCAGCCCCAGCATTTT. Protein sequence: CASRDRVYQPQHF.

CDR3 sequence: CASSYDRNTGELFF. CDR3 DNA: TGTGCCAGCAGTTACGACAGGAACACCGGGGAGCTGTTTTTT. J is TRBJ2-2 and V is TRBV6-5; D might be TRBD1 (5 bases). Per the germline V gene, CDR1 is MNHEY and CDR2 is SVGAGI. Trimming left V 2 bases short and J 1 base short, with 5 bases between. CDR3 length equals 14 residues.

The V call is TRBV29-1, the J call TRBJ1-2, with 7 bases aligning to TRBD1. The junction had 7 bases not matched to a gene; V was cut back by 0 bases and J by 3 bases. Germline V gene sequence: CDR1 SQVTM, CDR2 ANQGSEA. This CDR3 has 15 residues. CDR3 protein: CSVEDLRDSYYGYTF. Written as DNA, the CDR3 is TGCAGCGTTGAAGATCTTCGGGACAGCTACTATGGCTACACCTTC.

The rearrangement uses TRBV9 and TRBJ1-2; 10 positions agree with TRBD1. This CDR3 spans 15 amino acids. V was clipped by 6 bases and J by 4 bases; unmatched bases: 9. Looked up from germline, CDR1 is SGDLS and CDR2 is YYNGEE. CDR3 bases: TGTGCCAGCACCTTAGGACAGGGGGTATCCTATGGCTACACCTTC. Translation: CASTLGQGVSYGYTF.

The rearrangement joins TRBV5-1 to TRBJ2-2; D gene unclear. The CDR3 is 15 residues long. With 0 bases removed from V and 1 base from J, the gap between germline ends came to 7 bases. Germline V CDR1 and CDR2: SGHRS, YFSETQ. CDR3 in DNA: TGCGCCAGCAGCTTGGAAGGCGGGAACACCGGGGAGCTGTTTTTT. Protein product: CASSLEGGNTGELFF.

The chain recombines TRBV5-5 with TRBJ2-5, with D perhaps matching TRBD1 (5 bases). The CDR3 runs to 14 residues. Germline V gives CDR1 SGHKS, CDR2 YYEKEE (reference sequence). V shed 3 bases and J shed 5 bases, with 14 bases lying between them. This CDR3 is CASSSGAGRETQYF. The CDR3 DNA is TGTGCCAGCAGCTCTGGAGCAGGGCGGGAGACCCAGTACTTC.

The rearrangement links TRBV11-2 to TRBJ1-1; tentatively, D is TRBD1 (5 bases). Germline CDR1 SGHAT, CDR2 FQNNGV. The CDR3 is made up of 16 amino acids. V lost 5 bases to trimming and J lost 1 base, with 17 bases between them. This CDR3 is CASSASKGPSNTEAFF. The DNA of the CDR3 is TGTGCCAGCAGCGCATCCAAGGGGCCTTCGAACACTGAAGCTTTCTTT.

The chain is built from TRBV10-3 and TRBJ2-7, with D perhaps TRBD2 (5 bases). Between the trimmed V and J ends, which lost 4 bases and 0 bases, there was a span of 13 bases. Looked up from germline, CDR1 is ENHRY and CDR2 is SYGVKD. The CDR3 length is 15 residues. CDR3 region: CAISGSGDYSYEQYF. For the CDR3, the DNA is TGTGCCATCAGTGGCTCCGGGGATTACTCCTACGAGCAGTACTTC.

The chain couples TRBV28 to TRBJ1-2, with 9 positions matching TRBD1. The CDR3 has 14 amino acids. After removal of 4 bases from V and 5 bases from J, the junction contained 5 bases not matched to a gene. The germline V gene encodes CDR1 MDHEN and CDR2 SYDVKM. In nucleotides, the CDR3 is TGTGCCAGCAGTTACGGACAGGGGCGGTATGGCTACACCTTC. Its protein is CASSYGQGRYGYTF.

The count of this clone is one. CDR3 region: CASSVLAGGTGELFF. The CDR3 region has the DNA TGTGCCAGCAGCGTCTTAGCGGGGGGGACCGGGGAGCTGTTTTTT. The chain joins TRBV9 to TRBJ2-2; 11 nucleotides match TRBD2. There are 15 residues in the CDR3. CDR1 SGDLS and CDR2 YYNGEE come from the germline V gene. J was trimmed by 5 bases and V by 2 bases; bases with no gene match: 2.

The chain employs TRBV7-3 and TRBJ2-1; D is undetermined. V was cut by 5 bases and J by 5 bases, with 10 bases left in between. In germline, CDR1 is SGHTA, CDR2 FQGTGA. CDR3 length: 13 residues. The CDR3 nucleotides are TGTGCCAGCAGCCCTAGACTCAACAATGAGCAGTTCTTC. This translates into CASSPRLNNEQFF.

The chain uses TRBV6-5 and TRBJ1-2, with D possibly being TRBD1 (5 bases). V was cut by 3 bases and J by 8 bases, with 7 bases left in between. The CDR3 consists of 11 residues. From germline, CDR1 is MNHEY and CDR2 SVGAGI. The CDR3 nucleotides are TGTGCCAGCAGTTATCAGGGAGGCTACACCTTC. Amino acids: CASSYQGGYTF.

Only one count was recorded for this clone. CDR3 amino acids: CASSRRQIGTDTQYF. As DNA, the CDR3 is TGTGCCAGCAGCCGACGACAGATAGGGACAGATACGCAGTATTTT. The rearrangement links TRBV4-2 to TRBJ2-3; perhaps TRBD1 as D (5 bases). This CDR3 region has 15 residues. The germline V gene has CDR1 LGHNA and CDR2 YNFKEQ. Trimming cost V 4 bases and J 3 bases, with 14 bases left between them.

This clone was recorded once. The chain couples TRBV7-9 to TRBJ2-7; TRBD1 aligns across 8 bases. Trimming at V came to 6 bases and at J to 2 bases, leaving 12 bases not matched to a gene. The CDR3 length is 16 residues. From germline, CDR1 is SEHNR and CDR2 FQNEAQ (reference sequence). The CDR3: CASRAPTGDSPYEQYF. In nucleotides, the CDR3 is TGTGCCAGCAGGGCACCGACAGGGGACAGCCCCTACGAGCAGTACTTC.

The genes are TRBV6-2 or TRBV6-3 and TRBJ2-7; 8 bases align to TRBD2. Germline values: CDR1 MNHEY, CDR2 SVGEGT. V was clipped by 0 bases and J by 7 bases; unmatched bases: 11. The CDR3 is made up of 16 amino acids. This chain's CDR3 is CASSYSQNGLAGEQYF. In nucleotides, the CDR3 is TGTGCCAGCAGTTACTCACAGAACGGACTAGCTGGTGAGCAGTACTTC.

CDR3 DNA sequence: TGTGCCAGCAGCCAAGATAAGGACAGGTTCTACTCTGGGGCCAACGTCCTGACTTTC. Translated: CASSQDKDRFYSGANVLTF. The chain carries TRBV3-1 (or the pseudogene TRBV3-2) and TRBJ2-6; 7 bases agree with TRBD1. Germline V gives CDR1 LGHDT, CDR2 YNNKEL (reference sequence). The CDR3 sequence is 19 residues long. V lost 0 bases and J lost 0; bases outside the gene matches: 8.

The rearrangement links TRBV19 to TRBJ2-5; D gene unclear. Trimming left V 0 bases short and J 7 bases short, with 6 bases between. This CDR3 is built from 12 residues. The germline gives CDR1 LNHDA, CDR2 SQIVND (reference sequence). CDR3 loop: CASSIDTGTQYF. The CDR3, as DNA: TGTGCCAGTAGTATAGACACTGGGACCCAGTACTTC.

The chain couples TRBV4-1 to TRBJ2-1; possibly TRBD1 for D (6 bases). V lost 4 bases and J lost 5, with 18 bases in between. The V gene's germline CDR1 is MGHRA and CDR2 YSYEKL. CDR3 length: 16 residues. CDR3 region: CASSPGGGYRDNEQFF. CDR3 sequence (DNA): TGCGCCAGCAGCCCCGGCGGAGGTTACAGGGACAATGAGCAGTTCTTC.

The CDR3: CASSRVWDTEAFF. In DNA form, the CDR3 reads TGTGCCAGCAGCCGGGTTTGGGACACTGAAGCTTTCTTT. This chain connects TRBV7-9 to TRBJ1-1; no firm D call. Trimming left V 5 bases short and J 3 bases short, with 10 bases between. Germline V gene lookup returns CDR1 SEHNR and CDR2 FQNEAQ (reference sequence). The CDR3 totals 13 residues.

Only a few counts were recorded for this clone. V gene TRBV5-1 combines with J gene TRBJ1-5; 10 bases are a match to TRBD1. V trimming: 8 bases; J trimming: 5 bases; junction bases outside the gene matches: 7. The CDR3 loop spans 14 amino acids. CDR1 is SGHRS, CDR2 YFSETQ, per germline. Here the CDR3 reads CASPTGGDYQPQHF. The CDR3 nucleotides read TGCGCCAGTCCGACAGGGGGCGACTATCAGCCCCAGCATTTT. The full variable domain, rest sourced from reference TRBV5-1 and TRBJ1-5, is KAGVTQTPRYLIKTRGQQVTLSCSPISGHRSVSWYQQTPGQGLQFLFEYFSETQRNKGNFPGRFSGRQFSNSRSEMNVSTLELGDSALYLCASPTGGDYQPQHFGDGTRLSIL.